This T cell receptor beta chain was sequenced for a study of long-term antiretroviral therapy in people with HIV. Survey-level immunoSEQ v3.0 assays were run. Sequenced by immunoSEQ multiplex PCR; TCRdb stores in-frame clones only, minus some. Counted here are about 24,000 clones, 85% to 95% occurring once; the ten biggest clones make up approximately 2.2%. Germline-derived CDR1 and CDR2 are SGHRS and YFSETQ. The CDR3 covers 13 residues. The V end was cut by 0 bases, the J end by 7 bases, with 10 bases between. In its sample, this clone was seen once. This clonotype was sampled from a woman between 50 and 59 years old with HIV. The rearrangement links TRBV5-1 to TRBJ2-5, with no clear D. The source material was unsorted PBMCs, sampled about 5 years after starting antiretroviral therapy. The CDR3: CASSLGEMGTQYF. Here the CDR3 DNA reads TGCGCCAGCAGCTTGGGCGAAATGGGGACCCAGTACTTC.